Each of the 16 T cell receptor beta chains below was sequenced from the same sample in a study of T-cell memory formation after mild COVID-19. TCRdb re-called the 5' RACE reads through MiXCR, storing one row per CDR3 protein. The sample holds some 130,000 distinct CDR3 sequences, roughly 6% seen once. Sequencing input: PBMCs or a T cell subset sorted from them (not recorded which). These receptor sequences come from an adult woman who had mild COVID-19 (a few samples of this study predate the infection). Cell type and time point are not known.

This clonotype came up a few times. V usage is TRBV10-3 and J usage is TRBJ2-3; D possibly uses TRBD1 or TRBD2 (6 bases each). V was cut by 10 bases and J by 4 bases, with 15 bases left in between. Germline V lookup: CDR1 ENHRY, CDR2 SYGVKD. The length of the CDR3 is 13 residues. CDR3 amino acids: CARSGGPADTQYF. In DNA form, the CDR3 reads TGTGCCAGGAGTGGGGGGCCTGCAGATACGCAGTATTTT.

This clonotype was detected many times. The V call is TRBV5-1, the J call TRBJ2-6; D gene unclear. With 4 bases removed from V and 0 bases from J, the gap between germline ends came to 5 bases. Germline values: CDR1 SGHRS, CDR2 YFSETQ. This CDR3 comprises 14 residues. The CDR3 DNA is TGCGCCAGCAGCGCAGCCTCTGGGGCCAACGTCCTGACTTTC. Its translation is CASSAASGANVLTF. The variable domain in full, with the rest retrieved from reference TRBV5-1 and TRBJ2-6, is KAGVTQTPRYLIKTRGQQVTLSCSPISGHRSVSWYQQTPGQGLQFLFEYFSETQRNKGNFPGRFSGRQFSNSRSEMNVSTLELGDSALYLCASSAASGANVLTFGAGSRLTVL.

This clonotype turned up a few times. This chain uses TRBV12-3 or TRBV12-4 with TRBJ2-1, with D perhaps matching TRBD1 (6 bases). V gave up 5 bases and J gave up 4 bases, with 15 bases separating them. This CDR3 is 15 amino acids long. The CDR3 protein is CASSRTKGVYNEQFF. CDR3 bases: TGTGCCAGCAGTAGGACAAAGGGGGTTTACAATGAGCAGTTCTTC.

This clonotype was detected a few times. The chain carries TRBV7-8 and TRBJ2-1; 11 bases agree with TRBD2. From germline, CDR1 is SGHVS and CDR2 FQNEAQ. V shed 3 bases, J shed 0 bases, and the junction held 13 bases outside the gene matches. The CDR3 is made up of 20 amino acids. As DNA, the CDR3 is TGTGCCAGCAGCTTGGGGCCCTCTGGGACTAGCGGAACCTCCTACAATGAGCAGTTCTTC. It encodes CASSLGPSGTSGTSYNEQFF.

This clonotype was picked up a small number of times. The chain joins TRBV21-1 to TRBJ2-2; TRBD1 was called by the table and not checked on the DNA. TRBV21-1 is a listed pseudogene. The CDR3 covers 16 residues. The CDR3: CASSKCRGTFPGELFF. The CDR3 DNA sequence: TGTGCCAGCAGCAAGTGTAGGGGAACATTTCCCGGGGAGCTGTTTTTT.

This clonotype was counted only a few times. V gene TRBV7-8 combines with J gene TRBJ1-2; D not certain. The germline V and J ends were trimmed by 1 base and 8 bases, with 8 bases remaining between them. Germline lookup yields CDR1 SGHVS and CDR2 FQNEAQ. The CDR3 has 12 amino acids. CDR3 sequence reads: CASSLVSSGYTF. For the CDR3, the DNA is TGTGCCAGCAGCTTAGTGTCTTCCGGCTACACCTTC.

This chain connects TRBV4-1 to TRBJ2-7; D perhaps matches TRBD2 (5 bases). The CDR3 extends over 15 amino acids. Germline V gene data show CDR1 as MGHRA and CDR2 as YSYEKL. V lost 4 bases and J lost 3, with 16 bases in between. CDR3 sequence reads: CASSPIALEGYEQYF. DNA of the CDR3: TGCGCCAGCAGCCCCATTGCCCTAGAGGGCTACGAGCAGTACTTC.

In nucleotides, the CDR3 is TGTGCCAGCAGCTTAGTTGCGGGTGGGTCTAGCACAGATACGCAGTATTTT. This encodes CASSLVAGGSSTDTQYF. The chain couples TRBV7-2 to TRBJ2-3; perhaps TRBD2 as D (5 bases). The CDR3 has 17 amino acids. Germline assignment: CDR1 SGHTA and CDR2 FQGNSA. The ends were cut back, 1 base at V and 0 bases at J, with 14 bases in the middle.

About this clonotype itself: A read error may be the cause here, since a much bigger clone is one base away. The chain carries TRBV2 and TRBJ2-1; D gene uncertain. Trimming shortened V by 0 bases and J by 12 bases, and 12 bases separated the two germline ends. The CDR3 loop spans 13 amino acids. Germline V CDR1 and CDR2: SNHLY, FYNNEI. As DNA, the CDR3 is TGTGCCAGCAGTGAAGCGCTATACAGAACGCAGTTCTTC. This encodes CASSEALYRTQFF.

This clonotype has only a few counts. The chain employs TRBV7-3 and TRBJ1-2, with TRBD1 matching over 9 bases. Trimming at V came to 4 bases and at J to 3 bases, leaving 12 bases not matched to a gene. CDR3 length equals 17 residues. Germline-derived CDR1 and CDR2 are SGHTA and FQGTGA. The CDR3 nucleotides read TGTGCCAGCAGCTCGAAACCGGGACAGGGCCCTTACTATGGCTACACCTTC. This translates into CASSSKPGQGPYYGYTF.

V is TRBV6-6 and J is TRBJ2-1, with 14 bases fitting TRBD2. This CDR3 is built from 17 residues. Germline CDR1 and CDR2: MNHNY and SVGAGI (reference sequence). V trimming: 5 bases; J trimming: 5 bases; junction bases outside the gene matches: 8. CDR3 in amino acids: CASSHLLGLAGDNEQFF. CDR3 in DNA: TGTGCCAGCAGTCATCTTTTGGGACTAGCGGGGGACAATGAGCAGTTCTTC.

V and J are TRBV18 and TRBJ1-1; no clear D. The V end lost 6 bases, the J end lost 8 bases, and 13 bases lay between the germline ends. Per germline, CDR1 KGHSH and CDR2 LQKENI. The CDR3 spans 12 residues. CDR3 loop: CASSPGNSEAFF. CDR3 coding DNA: TGTGCCAGCTCTCCCGGCAACTCAGAAGCTTTCTTT.

This clonotype was seen a few times. The rearrangement links TRBV12-3 or TRBV12-4 to TRBJ2-3, with D unclear. The CDR3 length is 13 residues. Trimming pared 6 bases from V and 0 bases from J, leaving 7 bases between. CDR3 protein: CASSSLSTDTQYF. CDR3 nucleotides: TGTGCCAGCAGCTCCCTAAGCACAGATACGCAGTATTTT.

This clonotype was seen many times. The rearrangement uses TRBV7-2 and TRBJ2-1; no reliable D call. V shed 1 base and J shed 2 bases, with 9 bases lying between them. CDR1 is SGHTA and CDR2 is FQGNSA in the germline V gene. The CDR3 runs 15 residues. In DNA form, the CDR3 reads TGTGCCAGCAGCTTAGGCTATAAGACCTACAATGAGCAGTTCTTC. Protein: CASSLGYKTYNEQFF.

This clonotype was picked up a small number of times. The chain links TRBV5-5 to TRBJ2-3, with 9 bases matching TRBD2. V gave up 0 bases and J gave up 9 bases; unmatched junction bases: 14. CDR1 SGHKS and CDR2 YYEKEE come from the germline V gene (reference sequence). This CDR3 has 17 residues. CDR3 in DNA: TGTGCCAGCAGCTTGGCCGCCGCGGGGGGGGACATCAGGACGCAGTATTTT. It is translated as CASSLAAAGGDIRTQYF.

This clonotype has only a few counts. This chain connects TRBV29-1 to TRBJ2-1; D unresolved. Germline V gene lookup returns CDR1 SQVTM and CDR2 ANQGSEA. Trimming stripped 4 bases from V and 3 bases from J, with 13 bases between. This CDR3 is 14 amino acids long. CDR3 nucleotide sequence: TGCAGCGTTGGTGTTCAGTGGGGCTACAATGAGCAGTTCTTC. Amino acid sequence: CSVGVQWGYNEQFF.